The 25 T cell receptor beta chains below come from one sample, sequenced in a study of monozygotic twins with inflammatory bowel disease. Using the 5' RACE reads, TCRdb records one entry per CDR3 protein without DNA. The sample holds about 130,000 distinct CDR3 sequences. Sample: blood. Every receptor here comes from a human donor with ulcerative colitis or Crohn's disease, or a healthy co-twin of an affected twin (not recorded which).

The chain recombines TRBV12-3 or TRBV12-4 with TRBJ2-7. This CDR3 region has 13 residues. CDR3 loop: CASSFRDFYEQYF.

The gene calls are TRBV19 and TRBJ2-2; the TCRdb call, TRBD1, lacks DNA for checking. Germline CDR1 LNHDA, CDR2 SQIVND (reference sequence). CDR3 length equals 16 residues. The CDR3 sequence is CASSIAGTGRTGELFF.

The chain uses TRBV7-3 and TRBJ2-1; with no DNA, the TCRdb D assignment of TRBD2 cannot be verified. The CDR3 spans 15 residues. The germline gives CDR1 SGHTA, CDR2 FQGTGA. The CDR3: CASSPGLTGYNEQFF.

CDR3 sequence reads: CASSLAGGSGANVLTF. The rearrangement uses TRBV5-5 and TRBJ2-6; TCRdb's assignment of TRBD1 cannot be checked, as there is no DNA. CDR1 is SGHKS and CDR2 is YYEKEE in the germline V gene (reference sequence). CDR3 length equals 16 residues.

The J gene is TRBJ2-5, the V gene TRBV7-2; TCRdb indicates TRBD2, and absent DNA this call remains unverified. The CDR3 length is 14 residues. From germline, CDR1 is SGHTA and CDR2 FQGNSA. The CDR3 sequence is CASSWLAGVETQYF.

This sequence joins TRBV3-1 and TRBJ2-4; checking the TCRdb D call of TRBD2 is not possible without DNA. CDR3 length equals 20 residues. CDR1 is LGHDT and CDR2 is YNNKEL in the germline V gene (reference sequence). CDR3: CASSPRTSGRAALAKNIQYF. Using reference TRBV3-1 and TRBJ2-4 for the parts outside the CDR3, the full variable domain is DTAVSQTPKYLVTQMGNDKSIKCEQNLGHDTMYWYKQDSKKFLKIMFSYNNKELIINETVPNRFSPKSPDKAHLNLHINSLELGDSAVYFCASSPRTSGRAALAKNIQYFGAGTRLSVL.

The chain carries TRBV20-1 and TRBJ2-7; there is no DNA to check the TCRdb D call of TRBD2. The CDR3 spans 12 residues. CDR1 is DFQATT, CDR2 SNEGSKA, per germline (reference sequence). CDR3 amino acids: CSARDQRALQAF.

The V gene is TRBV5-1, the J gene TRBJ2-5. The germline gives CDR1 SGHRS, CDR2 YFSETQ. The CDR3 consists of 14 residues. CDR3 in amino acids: CASSRGTSQETQYF.

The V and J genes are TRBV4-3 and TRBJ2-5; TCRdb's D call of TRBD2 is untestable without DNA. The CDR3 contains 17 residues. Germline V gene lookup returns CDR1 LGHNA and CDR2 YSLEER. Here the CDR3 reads CASSQVRNSGRSETQYF.

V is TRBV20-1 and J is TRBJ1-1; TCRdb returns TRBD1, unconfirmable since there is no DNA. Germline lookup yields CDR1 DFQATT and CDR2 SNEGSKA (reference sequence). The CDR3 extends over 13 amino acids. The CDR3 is CSARNRVNTEAFF.

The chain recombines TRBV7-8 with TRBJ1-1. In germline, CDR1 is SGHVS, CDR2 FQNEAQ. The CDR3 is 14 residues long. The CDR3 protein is CASSLGFKNTEAFF.

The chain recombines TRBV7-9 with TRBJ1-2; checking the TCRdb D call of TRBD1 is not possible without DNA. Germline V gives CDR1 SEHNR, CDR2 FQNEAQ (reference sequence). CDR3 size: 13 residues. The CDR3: CASRRGQSYGYTF.

The CDR3 loop is CASSFRSGPTSGNTIYF. This chain uses TRBV3-1 with TRBJ1-3. This CDR3 region has 17 residues. CDR1 is LGHDT and CDR2 is YNNKEL in the germline V gene (reference sequence).

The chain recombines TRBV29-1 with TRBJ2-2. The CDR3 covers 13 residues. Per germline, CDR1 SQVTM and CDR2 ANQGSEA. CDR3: CSVEDGGTGELFF.

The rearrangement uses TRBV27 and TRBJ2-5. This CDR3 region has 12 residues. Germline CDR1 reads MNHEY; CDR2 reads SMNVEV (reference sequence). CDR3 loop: CASSHPKETQYF.

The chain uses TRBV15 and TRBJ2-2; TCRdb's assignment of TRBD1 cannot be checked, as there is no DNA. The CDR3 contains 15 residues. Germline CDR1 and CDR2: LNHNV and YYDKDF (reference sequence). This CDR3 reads CATSRGQINTGELFF.

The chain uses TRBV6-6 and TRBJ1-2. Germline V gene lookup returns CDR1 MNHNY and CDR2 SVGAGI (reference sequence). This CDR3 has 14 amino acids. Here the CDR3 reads CASIRRTDNYGYTF.

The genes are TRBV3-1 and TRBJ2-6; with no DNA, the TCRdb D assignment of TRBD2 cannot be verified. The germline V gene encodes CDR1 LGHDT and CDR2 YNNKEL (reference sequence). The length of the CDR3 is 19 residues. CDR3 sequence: CASSHPPGKRPSGANVLTF.

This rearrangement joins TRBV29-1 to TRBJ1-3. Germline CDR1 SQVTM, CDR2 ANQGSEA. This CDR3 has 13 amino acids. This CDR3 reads CSVVDQARNTIYF.

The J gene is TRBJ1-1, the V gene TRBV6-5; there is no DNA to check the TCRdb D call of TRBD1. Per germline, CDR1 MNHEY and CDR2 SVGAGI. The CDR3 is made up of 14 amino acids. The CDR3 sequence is CASSYQGYSTEAFF.

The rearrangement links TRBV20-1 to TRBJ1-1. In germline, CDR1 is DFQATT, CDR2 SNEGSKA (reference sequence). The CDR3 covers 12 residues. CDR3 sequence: CSAETVNTEAFF.

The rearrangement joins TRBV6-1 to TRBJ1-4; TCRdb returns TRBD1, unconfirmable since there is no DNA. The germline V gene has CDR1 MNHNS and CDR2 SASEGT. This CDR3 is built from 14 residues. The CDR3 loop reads CASSEDNRGEKLFF.

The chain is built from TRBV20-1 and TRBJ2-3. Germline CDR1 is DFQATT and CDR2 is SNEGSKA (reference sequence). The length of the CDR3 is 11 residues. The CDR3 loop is CSAPRTDTQYF.

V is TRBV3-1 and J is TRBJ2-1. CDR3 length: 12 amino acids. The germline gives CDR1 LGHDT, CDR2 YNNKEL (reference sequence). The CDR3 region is CASSQVRNEQFF.

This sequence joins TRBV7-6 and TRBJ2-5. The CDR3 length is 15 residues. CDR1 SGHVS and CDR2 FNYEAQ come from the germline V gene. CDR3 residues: CASSQTGGSQETQYF.